These 30 T cell receptor beta chains were all obtained from the same sample, sequenced in a study of chemoradiotherapy in HPV16-positive cancers. Data came from immunoSEQ multiplex PCR; TCRdb stores just in-frame clones and leaves some out. The table records approximately 29,000 clones, more than 80% of them present only once. Here the sequenced sample was blood, taken from a patient who underwent chemoradiotherapy. All receptors derive from a human donor with HPV-associated anogenital cancer.

J is TRBJ1-4 and V is TRBV19; 9 bases are shared with TRBD1. Germline V gene lookup returns CDR1 LNHDA and CDR2 SQIVND (reference sequence). Trimming took 5 bases from V and 7 from J; bases not matched to a gene: 11. CDR3 length equals 16 residues. The CDR3 region is CASSPHNRGRSEKLFF. The CDR3 DNA sequence: TGTGCCAGTAGTCCTCATAACAGGGGGCGAAGTGAAAAACTGTTTTTT.

In DNA, the CDR3 is TGTGCCAGCAGCTTAGCAGGGCGGAACACCGGGGAGCTGTTTTTT. It specifies CASSLAGRNTGELFF. The chain recombines TRBV7-2 with TRBJ2-2; D remains unclear. The CDR3 loop spans 15 amino acids. V gave up 0 bases and J gave up 1 base, with 6 bases separating them. CDR1 is SGHTA and CDR2 is FQGNSA in the germline V gene.

The rearrangement joins TRBV11-2 to TRBJ1-5; D gene unclear. The CDR3 covers 14 residues. V shed 4 bases and J shed 2 bases, with 9 bases lying between them. CDR1 and CDR2 (germline): SGHAT, FQNNGV. The CDR3 protein is CASSSTPGNQPQHF. CDR3 nucleotides: TGTGCCAGCAGCTCGACCCCTGGCAATCAGCCCCAGCATTTT. Looking up the rest from reference TRBV11-2 and TRBJ1-5 gives the full variable domain: EAGVAQSPRYKIIEKRQSVAFWCNPISGHATLYWYQQILGQGPKLLIQFQNNGVVDDSQLPKDRFSAERLKGVDSTLKIQPAKLEDSAVYLCASSSTPGNQPQHFGDGTRLSIL.

This sequence joins TRBV9 and TRBJ1-2, with 8 bases that match TRBD1. The J segment lost 8 bases and the V segment lost 3 bases, leaving 9 bases of the junction unmatched. CDR3 length equals 14 residues. Germline CDR1 and CDR2: SGDLS and YYNGEE. CDR3 residues: CASSASGQAIGYTF. The CDR3 DNA sequence: TGTGCCAGCAGCGCGTCGGGACAGGCTATCGGCTACACCTTC.

The rearrangement joins TRBV9 to TRBJ2-3; TRBD2 agrees at 11 bases. The germline V gene has CDR1 SGDLS and CDR2 YYNGEE. The V segment lost 0 bases and the J segment 1 base; nucleotides outside the gene matches: 13. This CDR3 contains 20 residues. CDR3 sequence reads: CASSVDPTSSGGWGTDTQYF. DNA for the CDR3: TGTGCCAGCAGCGTAGACCCGACATCTAGCGGGGGGTGGGGCACAGATACGCAGTATTTT.

The chain carries TRBV7-9 and TRBJ2-5; 11 bases agree with TRBD2. Germline trimming cut 3 bases from V and 2 bases from J; bases unmatched to any gene: 2. This CDR3 has 15 residues. Germline loops: CDR1 SEHNR, CDR2 FQNEAQ (reference sequence). CDR3 in DNA: TGTGCCAGCAGCTTTAGCGGGGGGGGACAAGAGACCCAGTACTTC. Amino acids: CASSFSGGGQETQYF.

The J gene is TRBJ2-2, the V gene TRBV7-2, with 7 nucleotides matching TRBD2. The CDR3 extends over 14 amino acids. V shed 3 bases, J shed 4 bases, and the junction held 2 bases outside the gene matches. The germline gives CDR1 SGHTA, CDR2 FQGNSA. The CDR3 spells CASSFTSVTGELFF. CDR3 DNA sequence: TGTGCCAGCAGCTTTACTAGCGTCACCGGGGAGCTGTTTTTT. Using reference TRBV7-2 and TRBJ2-2 for the parts outside the CDR3, the full variable domain is GAGVSQSPSNKVTEKGKDVELRCDPISGHTALYWYRQSLGQGLEFLIYFQGNSAPDKSGLPSDRFSAERTGGSVSTLTIQRTQQEDSAVYLCASSFTSVTGELFFGEGSRLTVL.

This sequence joins TRBV7-3 and TRBJ2-7; 8 bases fit TRBD2. CDR3 length equals 15 residues. J was trimmed by 0 bases and V by 7 bases; bases with no gene match: 8. Germline lookup yields CDR1 SGHTA and CDR2 FQGTGA. Written as DNA, the CDR3 is TGTGCCAGCATCCGCGGGGGGCCCTTCTCCTACGAGCAGTACGTC. Its translation: CASIRGGPFSYEQYV.

CDR3 in DNA: TGCGCCAGCAGCTTGGGTCCAGCGGGGAACCAAGAGACCCAGTACTTC. It specifies CASSLGPAGNQETQYF. V gene TRBV5-1 combines with J gene TRBJ2-5, with 7 bases fitting TRBD2. This CDR3 has 16 residues. In germline, CDR1 is SGHRS, CDR2 YFSETQ. V was clipped by 0 bases and J by 0 bases; unmatched bases: 5. Combining the CDR3 with reference TRBV5-1 and TRBJ2-5 gives the whole variable domain KAGVTQTPRYLIKTRGQQVTLSCSPISGHRSVSWYQQTPGQGLQFLFEYFSETQRNKGNFPGRFSGRQFSNSRSEMNVSTLELGDSALYLCASSLGPAGNQETQYFGPGTRLLVL.

The rearrangement uses TRBV5-1 and TRBJ1-2; D unresolved. Germline CDR1 reads SGHRS; CDR2 reads YFSETQ. The V gene lost 1 base and the J gene lost 2 bases, with 9 bases spanning the gap. The CDR3 loop spans 14 amino acids. In DNA form, the CDR3 reads TGCGCCAGCAGCTTGTCCGACGCGAACTATGGCTACACCTTC. It yields the protein CASSLSDANYGYTF.

The CDR3 nucleotides are TGTGCCAGTTTTCCCAGGGACACTGAAGCTTTCTTT. Translated, it gives CASFPRDTEAFF. The chain employs TRBV6-1 and TRBJ1-1; D is perhaps TRBD1 (5 bases). Germline CDR1 reads MNHNS; CDR2 reads SASEGT. This CDR3 region has 12 residues. Trimming took 9 bases from V and 3 from J, leaving 11 bases between them.

This clone showed up just once. The chain is built from TRBV27 and TRBJ1-5; D perhaps matches TRBD1 (6 bases). Trimming pared 0 bases from V and 4 bases from J, leaving 10 bases between. CDR3 size: 15 residues. Germline lookup yields CDR1 MNHEY and CDR2 SMNVEV (reference sequence). The CDR3, as DNA: TGTGCCAGCAGTTTATCGCAGGGGCGTAATCAGCCCCAGCATTTT. Amino acids: CASSLSQGRNQPQHF.

The V call is TRBV2, the J call TRBJ2-1; TRBD2 matches 13 bases. Germline V lookup: CDR1 SNHLY, CDR2 FYNNEI. The CDR3 has 17 amino acids. The ends lost 5 bases at V and 1 base at J; junction bases unmatched: 5. The DNA of the CDR3 is TGTGCCAGCAGTTCAGTGACTAGCGGGGGGTCCTACAATGAGCAGTTCTTC. Protein sequence: CASSSVTSGGSYNEQFF.

This clone occurred once. This chain connects TRBV6-5 to TRBJ1-4, with D unresolved. This CDR3 has 15 residues. Germline CDR1 and CDR2: MNHEY and SVGAGI. V was clipped by 6 bases and J by 14 bases, with 25 bases between them. The CDR3 protein is CASSNDMRDSAILFF. The CDR3 DNA reads as TGTGCCAGCAGCAACGACATGAGGGATTCGGCCATCCTGTTTTTT.

DNA for the CDR3: TGTGCCAGCAGCTTATGGGGGGGGGCTCCCTACAATGAGCAGTTCTTC. This translates into CASSLWGGAPYNEQFF. The chain couples TRBV7-9 to TRBJ2-1; D possibly corresponds to TRBD2 (7 bases). The CDR3 loop spans 16 amino acids. CDR1 is SEHNR and CDR2 is FQNEAQ in the germline V gene (reference sequence). The V and J ends lost 2 bases and 2 bases respectively, with 13 bases between them.

The rearrangement uses TRBV7-7 and TRBJ2-1; TRBD1 is a possible D gene (5 bases). Germline loops: CDR1 SSHAT, CDR2 FNYEAQ (reference sequence). This CDR3 comprises 16 residues. V was pared by 1 base and J by 6 bases, with 16 bases between. The CDR3 loop is CASSLVAGPSANEQFF. In nucleotides, the CDR3 is TGTGCCAGCAGCTTAGTTGCAGGGCCCTCGGCCAATGAGCAGTTCTTC.

V and J are TRBV2 and TRBJ1-1; 10 positions match TRBD1. Unmatched junction bases numbered 12, after V lost 7 bases and J lost 1 base. Germline assignment: CDR1 SNHLY and CDR2 FYNNEI. The CDR3 runs 17 residues. For the CDR3, the DNA is TGTGCCAGCATCGGAGGAAGGACAGGGGGAAGGAACACTGAAGCTTTCTTT. It translates to CASIGGRTGGRNTEAFF.

This chain connects TRBV5-5 to TRBJ2-7, with 10 bases identical to TRBD2. The germline gives CDR1 SGHKS, CDR2 YYEKEE (reference sequence). J was trimmed by 3 bases and V by 4 bases; bases with no gene match: 7. The CDR3 extends over 15 amino acids. This CDR3 is CASSQSGGAIYEQYF. Written as DNA, the CDR3 is TGTGCCAGCAGCCAAAGCGGGGGGGCGATCTACGAGCAGTACTTC. Complete variable domain (other parts from reference TRBV5-5 and TRBJ2-7): DAGVTQSPTHLIKTRGQQVTLRCSPISGHKSVSWYQQVLGQGPQFIFQYYEKEERGRGNFPDRFSARQFPNYSSELNVNALLLGDSALYLCASSQSGGAIYEQYFGPGTRLTVT.

This rearrangement joins TRBV5-6 to TRBJ1-2; 8 bases line up with TRBD1. The CDR3 has 14 amino acids. Per the germline V gene, CDR1 is SGHDT and CDR2 is YYEEEE. The V and J ends lost 4 bases and 4 bases, in that order; junction bases with no gene match: 6. Written as DNA, the CDR3 is TGTGCCAGCAGCGTGGACAGGGTAACCTATGGCTACACCTTC. Amino acid sequence: CASSVDRVTYGYTF.

The V gene is TRBV2, the J gene TRBJ2-1; the match to TRBD2 covers 9 bases. Germline V gene data show CDR1 as SNHLY and CDR2 as FYNNEI. The CDR3 is 16 amino acids. V trimming: 1 base; J trimming: 7 bases; junction bases outside the gene matches: 8. CDR3: CASSEEALAGRNEQFF. CDR3 nucleotide sequence: TGTGCCAGCAGTGAAGAGGCTCTAGCGGGGAGGAATGAGCAGTTCTTC.

The rearrangement joins TRBV5-5 to TRBJ1-5; D perhaps matches TRBD1 (5 bases). This CDR3 spans 15 amino acids. Germline V lookup: CDR1 SGHKS, CDR2 YYEKEE (reference sequence). Trimming cost V 6 bases and J 3 bases, with 16 bases left between them. The CDR3 sequence: CASNPWQGDNQPQHF. The DNA for the CDR3 is TGTGCCAGCAACCCCTGGCAAGGGGACAATCAGCCCCAGCATTTT.

The chain is built from TRBV19 and TRBJ2-6, with 8 bases matching TRBD1. CDR1 and CDR2 from the germline V gene are LNHDA and SQIVND (reference sequence). The length of the CDR3 is 13 residues. Here the CDR3 reads CATGGSGANVLTF. CDR3 sequence (DNA): TGTGCTACAGGGGGGTCTGGGGCCAACGTCCTGACTTTC.

The chain has TRBV21-1 and TRBJ2-5. TRBV21-1 is classified as a pseudogene. This CDR3 contains 14 residues. The CDR3 nucleotides read TGTGCCAGCCTCCCCCACGGGCAAATAGAGACCCAGTACTTC. As protein: CASLPHGQIETQYF.

The chain uses TRBV5-6 and TRBJ2-1, with TRBD2 identical over 11 bases. Per the germline V gene, CDR1 is SGHDT and CDR2 is YYEEEE. The trim removed 4 bases at V and 8 bases at J, leaving 2 bases unmatched. CDR3 length equals 13 residues. CDR3 protein: CASSRLAGYEQFF. The CDR3 coding sequence is TGTGCCAGCAGCCGACTAGCGGGGTATGAGCAGTTCTTC.

The chain links TRBV27 to TRBJ1-6; 7 bases align to TRBD1. Germline values: CDR1 MNHEY, CDR2 SMNVEV (reference sequence). The CDR3 loop spans 19 amino acids. Trimming removed 4 bases from V and 2 bases from J; junction bases left unmatched: 14. The CDR3 DNA follows: TGTGCCAGCAGTTCCTTAAGACAGGGTATGATCGCCTATAATTCACCCCTCCACTTT. The encoded protein is CASSSLRQGMIAYNSPLHF.

The chain carries TRBV6-1 and TRBJ1-3, with D maybe TRBD1 (5 bases). Trimming pared 1 base from V and 0 bases from J, leaving 7 bases between. The CDR3 length is 15 residues. CDR1 MNHNS and CDR2 SASEGT come from the germline V gene. The CDR3 sequence: CASSEDGGSGNTIYF. CDR3 in DNA: TGTGCCAGCAGTGAAGACGGGGGCTCTGGAAACACCATATATTTT.

A few counts support this clone. V gene TRBV7-8 combines with J gene TRBJ1-1, with D possibly TRBD1 on 5 matching bases. Germline CDR1 and CDR2: SGHVS and FQNEAQ. The CDR3 length is 12 residues. V was pared by 0 bases and J by 10 bases, with 9 bases between. The CDR3, as DNA: TGTGCCAGCAGCTTAGCGTCGGGGGTAGCTTTCTTT. It yields the protein CASSLASGVAFF.

The gene calls are TRBV5-1 and TRBJ2-1, with 10 bases lining up with TRBD1. The CDR3 consists of 15 residues. V lost 0 bases to trimming and J lost 10 bases; unmatched junction nucleotides: 7. Germline V CDR1 and CDR2: SGHRS, YFSETQ. The CDR3 nucleotides read TGCGCCAGCAGCTTGGGACAGGGGGCGACGGGCGAGCAGTTCTTC. Amino acid sequence: CASSLGQGATGEQFF.

The chain employs TRBV5-5 and TRBJ2-4; 10 nucleotides match TRBD2. J lost 5 bases, V lost 4 bases, and 6 bases had no gene match. The CDR3 covers 15 residues. CDR1 and CDR2 from the germline V gene are SGHKS and YYEKEE (reference sequence). CDR3 nucleotides: TGTGCCAGCAGCCTATCACTAGCGGGGCAAAACATTCAGTACTTC. Protein product: CASSLSLAGQNIQYF.

The V call is TRBV7-2, the J call TRBJ1-2; D unclear. CDR1 and CDR2 (germline): SGHTA, FQGNSA. V lost 5 bases to trimming and J lost 5 bases, with 9 bases between them. CDR3 length: 12 residues. This CDR3 reads CASSPEDYGYTF. The DNA of the CDR3 is TGTGCCAGCAGCCCCGAGGATTATGGCTACACCTTC.